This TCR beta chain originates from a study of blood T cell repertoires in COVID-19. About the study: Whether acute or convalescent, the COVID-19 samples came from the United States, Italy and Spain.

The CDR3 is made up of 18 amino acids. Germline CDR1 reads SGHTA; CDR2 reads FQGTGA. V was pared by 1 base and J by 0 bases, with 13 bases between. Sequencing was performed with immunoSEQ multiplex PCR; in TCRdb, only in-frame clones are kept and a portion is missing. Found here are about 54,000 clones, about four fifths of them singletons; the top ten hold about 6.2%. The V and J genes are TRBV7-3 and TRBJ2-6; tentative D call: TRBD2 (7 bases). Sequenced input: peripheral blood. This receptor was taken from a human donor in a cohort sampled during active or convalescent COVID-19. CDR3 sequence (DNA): TGTGCCAGCAGCTTAAACGGGGGGCCTCTCTCTGGGGCCAACGTCCTGACTTTC. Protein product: CASSLNGGPLSGANVLTF. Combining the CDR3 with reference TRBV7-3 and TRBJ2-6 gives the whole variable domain GAGVSQTPSNKVTEKGKYVELRCDPISGHTALYWYRQSLGQGPEFLIYFQGTGAADDSGLPNDRFFAVRPEGSVSTLKIQRTERGDSAVYLCASSLNGGPLSGANVLTFGAGSRLTVL.